These 8 T cell receptor beta chains were all obtained from the same sample, sequenced in a study of blood T cell repertoires in COVID-19. Sequenced by immunoSEQ multiplex PCR; TCRdb stores in-frame clones only, minus some. The table shows approximately 300,000 clones, with under 90% occurring only once. The material sequenced was peripheral blood. The receptors here all came from a woman between 25 and 40 years old with COVID-19, enrolled during active disease.

The rearrangement links TRBV10-3 to TRBJ1-2, with 7 bases identical to TRBD1. This CDR3 has 16 residues. The germline V gene has CDR1 ENHRY and CDR2 SYGVKD. Losses at the gene ends were 4 bases for V and 6 bases for J; bases not matched to a gene: 14. Here the CDR3 reads CAISGREGALSNGYTF. The CDR3 region has the DNA TGTGCCATCAGTGGACGGGAGGGGGCCCTTTCTAATGGCTACACCTTC.

The chain combines TRBV5-1 with TRBJ1-2, with TRBD1 as a possible D gene (6 bases). Germline V gene data show CDR1 as SGHRS and CDR2 as YFSETQ. Trimming took off 4 bases at V and 1 base at J, with 14 bases between the two ends. The CDR3 is 15 amino acids. The CDR3 spells CASSRGGGDNYGYTF. The DNA for the CDR3 is TGCGCCAGCAGCAGGGGAGGGGGTGATAACTATGGCTACACCTTC.

This clone was seen just once. This chain connects TRBV2 to TRBJ1-4; D remains unclear. CDR3 length equals 13 residues. V lost 3 bases, J lost 4 bases, and 6 bases lay in between. Germline values: CDR1 SNHLY, CDR2 FYNNEI. The CDR3 protein is CASSDRLNEKLFF. CDR3 sequence (DNA): TGTGCCAGCAGTGACAGGCTTAATGAAAAACTGTTTTTT.

This sequence joins TRBV12-3 or TRBV12-4 and TRBJ2-7; the match to TRBD1 covers 7 bases. V was clipped by 6 bases and J by 0 bases; unmatched bases: 2. The CDR3 is made up of 13 amino acids. The CDR3, as DNA: TGTGCCAGCAGAAGGGACAGCTCCTACGAGCAGTACTTC. It translates to CASRRDSSYEQYF.

This clone was detected only a few times. The V gene is TRBV5-6, the J gene TRBJ2-5, with D perhaps TRBD1 (5 bases). CDR1 and CDR2 (germline): SGHDT, YYEEEE. This CDR3 spans 16 amino acids. V was trimmed by 1 base and J by 2 bases, leaving 15 bases between them. CDR3 DNA: TGTGCCAGCAGCTTGAGTGGTGACAGTCAACAAGAGACCCAGTACTTC. Encoded protein: CASSLSGDSQQETQYF.

The chain combines TRBV12-3 or TRBV12-4 with TRBJ1-1, with D possibly TRBD1 on 5 matching bases. V lost 7 bases and J lost 4, with 13 bases in between. There are 13 residues in the CDR3. CDR3 in DNA: TGTGCCAGCACTGAAACAGGTACCACTGAAGCTTTCTTT. This encodes CASTETGTTEAFF.

The gene calls are TRBV19 and TRBJ2-7; D may be TRBD2 (5 bases). Germline V lookup: CDR1 LNHDA, CDR2 SQIVND (reference sequence). The germline V and J ends were trimmed by 3 bases and 2 bases, with 20 bases remaining between them. The length of the CDR3 is 17 residues. Written as DNA, the CDR3 is TGTGCCAGTAGTATTGGCCCACCGGCCCGGGGAACCTACGAGCAGTACGTC. Its translation is CASSIGPPARGTYEQYV.

V and J are TRBV4-1 and TRBJ1-1; D ambiguous. Trimming left V 5 bases short and J 3 bases short, with 10 bases between. Germline loops: CDR1 MGHRA, CDR2 YSYEKL. The CDR3 runs to 13 residues. The CDR3 nucleotides read TGCGCCAGCAGCTCGGTCGAGGACACTGAAGCTTTCTTT. Translating it yields CASSSVEDTEAFF.